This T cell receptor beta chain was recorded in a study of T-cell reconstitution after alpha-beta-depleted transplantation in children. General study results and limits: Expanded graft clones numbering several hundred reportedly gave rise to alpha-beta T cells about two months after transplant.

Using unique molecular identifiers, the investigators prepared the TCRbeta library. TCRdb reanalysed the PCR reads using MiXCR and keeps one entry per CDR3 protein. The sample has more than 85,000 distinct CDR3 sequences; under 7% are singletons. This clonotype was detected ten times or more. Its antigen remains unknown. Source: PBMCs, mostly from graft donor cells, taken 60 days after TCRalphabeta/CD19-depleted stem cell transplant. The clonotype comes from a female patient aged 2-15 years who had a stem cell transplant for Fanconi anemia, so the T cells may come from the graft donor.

In DNA form, the CDR3 reads TGTGCCAGCAGCAAAGGAGGCCGGTACCCTAGCACAGATACGCAGTATTTT. As protein: CASSKGGRYPSTDTQYF. The chain couples TRBV21-1 to TRBJ2-3. TRBV21-1 counts as a pseudogene. The CDR3 length is 17 residues.